The 2 T cell receptor beta chains presented below share a single source sample, sequenced in a study of early T cells in non-severe SARS-CoV-2 infection. TCRdb redid the calling of the 5' RACE reads with MiXCR, one entry per CDR3 protein. This table holds some 64,000 distinct CDR3 sequences, 11% found once. Sequencing was done on a sample of whole blood. The receptors were gathered from an adult who was a healthcare worker with PCR-confirmed SARS-CoV-2 infection or an uninfected control (not recorded which).

This clonotype has ten or more counts. V gene TRBV11-2 combines with J gene TRBJ2-3, with a weak D call TRBD1 (6 bases). The V and J ends lost 1 base and 5 bases respectively, with 13 bases between them. This CDR3 comprises 15 residues. From germline, CDR1 is SGHAT and CDR2 FQNNGV. The CDR3 DNA reads TGTGCCAGCAGCTTAGGGGGGCGACCGGGAGATACGCAGTATTTT. This gives the protein CASSLGGRPGDTQYF.

This clonotype was picked up many times. CDR3 bases: TGTGCCAGCAGCTTGGGACTCGTCAATGAGCAGTTCTTC. It encodes CASSLGLVNEQFF. V and J are TRBV5-6 and TRBJ2-1; D is unresolved. The CDR3 is 13 amino acids. Trimming shortened V by 0 bases and J by 6 bases, and 7 bases separated the two germline ends. CDR1 and CDR2 (germline): SGHDT, YYEEEE.